These T cell receptor beta chains were read from a single sample in a study of OX40 agonist ivuxolimab in advanced cancers. This table comes from immunoSEQ multiplex PCR, and its TCRdb copy is limited to in-frame clones, with some not included. The sample has 66,000 or so clones; roughly four fifths are singletons. The material was CD4+ or CD8+ T cells sorted from blood, obtained in a trial of the OX40 agonist ivuxolimab. All receptors derive from an adult with an advanced solid tumor such as melanoma, head and neck, liver or kidney cancer. Each CDR3 is given with its conserved first and last residue. The order of the fields is D gene, J gene, V gene, clone size, CDR3 DNA, CDR3 protein. The D gene is left open where the match is weak. Not all rows give a size; the values are once, few, many and, for expanded clones, a class.

. TRBJ1-5 TRBV29-1 few TGCAGCGTTGAGTCGGGGGGGGGTCAGCCCCAGCATTTT CSVESGGGQPQHF
TRBD1 TRBJ1-2 TRBV4-3 . TGCGCCAGCAGCCAAGATCTCGGGACAGGGGGGTTAGGTGGCTACACCTTC CASSQDLGTGGLGGYTF
. TRBJ2-1 TRBV4-3 . TGCGCCAGCAGCCAGGGCCTTGAGAAGTCCTCCTACAATGAGCAGTTCTTC CASSQGLEKSSYNEQFF
TRBD1 TRBJ1-5 TRBV6-1 . TGTGCCTGCGGTCAGGGGGCCGGTGGCAATCAGCCCCAGCATTTT CACGQGAGGNQPQHF
TRBD1 TRBJ1-3 TRBV25-1 . TGTGCCAGCAGTGAATGGGGGACAGGGGGAAACACCATATATTTT CASSEWGTGGNTIYF
TRBD2 TRBJ2-1 TRBV27 . TGTGCCAGCAGTTTATCCCTAGCGGGGGGGAACGAGCAGTTCTTC CASSLSLAGGNEQFF
. TRBJ2-2 TRBV11-2 . TGTGCCAGCAGTCACAACGCAGGTGGAAGCACCGGGGAGCTGTTTTTT CASSHNAGGSTGELFF
. TRBJ1-2 TRBV29-1 . TGCAGCGTTGAAAGGCAGGGGTGGAGCTATGGCTACACCTTC CSVERQGWSYGYTF
TRBD1 TRBJ2-3 TRBV5-5 . TGTGCCAGCAGCTGGGGGACAGGGCGAGAAGATACGCAGTATTTT CASSWGTGREDTQYF
TRBD2 TRBJ2-1 TRBV11-1 . TGTGCCAGCAGCTTAGCGTCCAGCGGGGGGACGATATACAATGAGCAGTTCTTC CASSLASSGGTIYNEQFF
. TRBJ1-2 TRBV7-3 . TGTGCCAGCAGCCCGCAGGGGTCCCCTGAGGGCTACACCTTC CASSPQGSPEGYTF
. TRBJ1-1 TRBV4-1 few TGCGCCAGCAGCCAAGGGTGGGGGAATCTAGGGACATGGGAAGCTTTCTTT CASSQGWGNLGTWEAFF
TRBD1 TRBJ1-5 TRBV6-5 . TGTGCCAGCAGTCGTCAGCAGGGGGCTCGGCAGCCCCAGCATTTT CASSRQQGARQPQHF
. TRBJ1-3 TRBV5-1 . TGCGCCAGCAGCTTGGCCGGGGGAGGAGGAAACACCATATATTTT CASSLAGGGGNTIYF
. TRBJ1-2 TRBV28 . TGTGCCAGCAGTTTGAAGGGGAGAGGCTACACCTTC CASSLKGRGYTF
TRBD1 TRBJ1-1 TRBV5-6 once TGTGCCAGCAGCTTGGACAGGGGGAGGACTGAAGCTTTCTTT CASSLDRGRTEAFF
. TRBJ2-7 TRBV6-6 . TGTGCCAGCACATCATCGCTAAGTGACGAGCAGTACTTC CASTSSLSDEQYF
. TRBJ1-1 TRBV6-5 . TGTGCCAGCAGTTACTTCCGGGGTTCTGAAGCTTTCTTT CASSYFRGSEAFF
. TRBJ1-1 TRBV2 . TGTGCCAGCAGTGAAGCGCGCCCTGAAGCTTTCTTT CASSEARPEAFF
. TRBJ2-5 TRBV6-5 . TGTGCCAGCAGACAGCTACAGGGCTGGGAGACCCAGTACTTC CASRQLQGWETQYF
. TRBJ2-6 TRBV28 . TGTGCCAGCAGTCTGGTGTCTGTACGCTCTGGGGCCAACGTCCTGACTTTC CASSLVSVRSGANVLTF
. TRBJ1-1 TRBV6-5 once TGTGCCAGCAGGGTGACCGCAATGCCGTCTGAAGCTTTCTTT CASRVTAMPSEAFF
. TRBJ1-5 TRBV5-8 . TGTGCCAGCAGCTTGGGCACCCGTTTGAGGGGAACCAATCAGCCCCAGCATTTT CASSLGTRLRGTNQPQHF
. TRBJ2-4 TRBV4-3 . TGCGCCAGCAGCCAAGATGGAGGGGGAGCAAACATTCAGTACTTC CASSQDGGGANIQYF
TRBD2 TRBJ2-7 TRBV9 once TGTGCCAGCAGCGTAGCTGGGGGGGGAGGCTCCTACGAGCAGTACTTC CASSVAGGGGSYEQYF
. TRBJ1-1 TRBV5-1 few TGCGCCAGCAGCATCGTCGGGGGAGCCACTGAAGCTTTCTTT CASSIVGGATEAFF
. TRBJ2-1 TRBV11-3 . TGTGCCAGCAGCTTTAGGGGGGGGGCCCACAATGAGCAGTTCTTC CASSFRGGAHNEQFF
TRBD2 TRBJ2-3 TRBV7-8 . TGTGCCAGCAGCACACTAGCGGGGGGACTTGGGGATACGCAGTATTTT CASSTLAGGLGDTQYF
TRBD2 TRBJ2-1 TRBV4-3 . TGCGCCAGCAGCCAAGAACTAGCGGGGGGAGTCTACAATGAGCAGTTCTTC CASSQELAGGVYNEQFF
TRBD1 TRBJ1-2 TRBV19 . TGTGCCAGTACCTCAAACAGGGGGCGAACTAACTATGGCTACACCTTC CASTSNRGRTNYGYTF